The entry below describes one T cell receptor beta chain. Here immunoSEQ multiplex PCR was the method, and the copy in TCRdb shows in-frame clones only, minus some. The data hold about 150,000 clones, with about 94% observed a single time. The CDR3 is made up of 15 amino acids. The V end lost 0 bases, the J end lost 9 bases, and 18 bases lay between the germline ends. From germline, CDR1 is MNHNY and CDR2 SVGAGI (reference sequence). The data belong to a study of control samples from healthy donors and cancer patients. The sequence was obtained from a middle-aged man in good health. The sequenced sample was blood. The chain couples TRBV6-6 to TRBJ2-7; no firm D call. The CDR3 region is CASSYSIGNLMGQYF. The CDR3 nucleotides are TGTGCCAGCAGTTACTCGATTGGCAATTTGATGGGGCAGTACTTC.